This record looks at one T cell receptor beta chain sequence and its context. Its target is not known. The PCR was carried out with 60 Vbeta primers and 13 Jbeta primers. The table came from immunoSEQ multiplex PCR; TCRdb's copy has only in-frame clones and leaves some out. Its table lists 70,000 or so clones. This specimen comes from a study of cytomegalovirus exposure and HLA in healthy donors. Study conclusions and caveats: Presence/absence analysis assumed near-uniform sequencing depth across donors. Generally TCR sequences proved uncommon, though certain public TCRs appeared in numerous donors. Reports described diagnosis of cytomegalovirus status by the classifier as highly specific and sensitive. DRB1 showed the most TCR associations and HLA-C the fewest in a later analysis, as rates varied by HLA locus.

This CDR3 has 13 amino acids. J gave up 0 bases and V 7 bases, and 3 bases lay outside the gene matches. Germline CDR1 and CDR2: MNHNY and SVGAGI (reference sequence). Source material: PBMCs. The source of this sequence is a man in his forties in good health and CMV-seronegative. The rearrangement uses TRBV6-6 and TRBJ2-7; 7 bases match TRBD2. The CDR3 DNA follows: TGTGCCAGCACGCGGGGGAGCTCCTACGAGCAGTACTTC. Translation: CASTRGSSYEQYF.